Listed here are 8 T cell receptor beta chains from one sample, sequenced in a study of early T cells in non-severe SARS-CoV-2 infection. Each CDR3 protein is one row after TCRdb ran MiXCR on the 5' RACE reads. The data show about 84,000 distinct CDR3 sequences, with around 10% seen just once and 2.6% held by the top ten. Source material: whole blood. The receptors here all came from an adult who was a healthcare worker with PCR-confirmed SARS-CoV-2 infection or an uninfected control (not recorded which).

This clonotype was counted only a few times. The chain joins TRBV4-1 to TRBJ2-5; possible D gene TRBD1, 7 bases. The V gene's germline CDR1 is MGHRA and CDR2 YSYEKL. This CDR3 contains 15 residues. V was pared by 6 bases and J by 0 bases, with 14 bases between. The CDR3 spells CASSQGERDQETQYF. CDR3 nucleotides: TGCGCCAGCAGTCAGGGGGAGCGGGACCAAGAGACCCAGTACTTC.

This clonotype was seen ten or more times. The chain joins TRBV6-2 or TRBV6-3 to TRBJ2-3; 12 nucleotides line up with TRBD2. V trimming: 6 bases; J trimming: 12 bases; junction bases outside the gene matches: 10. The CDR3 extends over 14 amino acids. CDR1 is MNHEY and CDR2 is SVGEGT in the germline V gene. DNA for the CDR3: TGTGCCAGCAGGGACCCCCAGACTAGCGGGGGCCAGTATTTT. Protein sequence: CASRDPQTSGGQYF.

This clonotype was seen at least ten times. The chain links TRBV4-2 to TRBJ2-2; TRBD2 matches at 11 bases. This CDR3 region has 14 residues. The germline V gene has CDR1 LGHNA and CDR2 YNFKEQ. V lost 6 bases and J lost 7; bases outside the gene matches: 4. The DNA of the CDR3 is TGTGCCAGCAGGCCGACTAGCGGGATCGGGGAGCTGTTTTTT. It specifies CASRPTSGIGELFF.

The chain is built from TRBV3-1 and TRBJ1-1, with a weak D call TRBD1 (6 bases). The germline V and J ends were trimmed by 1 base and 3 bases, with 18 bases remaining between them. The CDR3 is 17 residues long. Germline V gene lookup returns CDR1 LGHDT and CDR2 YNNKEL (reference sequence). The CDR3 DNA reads TGTGCCAGCAGCCAAGTCTGGTCGCAGGGGCAGTACACTGAAGCTTTCTTT. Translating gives CASSQVWSQGQYTEAFF.

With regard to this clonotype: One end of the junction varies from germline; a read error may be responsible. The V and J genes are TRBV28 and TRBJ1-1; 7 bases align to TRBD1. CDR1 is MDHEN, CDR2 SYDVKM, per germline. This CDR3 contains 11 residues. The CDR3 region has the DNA TGTGCCAGCAGTTCCCGCGGACAGGACCAATTT. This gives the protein CASSSRGQDQF.

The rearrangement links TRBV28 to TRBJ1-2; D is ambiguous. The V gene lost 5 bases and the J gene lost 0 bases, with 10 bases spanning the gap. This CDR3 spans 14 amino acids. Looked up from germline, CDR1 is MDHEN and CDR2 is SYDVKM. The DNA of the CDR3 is TGTGCCAGCAGTCCAAGCACCTCTAACTATGGCTACACCTTC. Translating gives CASSPSTSNYGYTF.

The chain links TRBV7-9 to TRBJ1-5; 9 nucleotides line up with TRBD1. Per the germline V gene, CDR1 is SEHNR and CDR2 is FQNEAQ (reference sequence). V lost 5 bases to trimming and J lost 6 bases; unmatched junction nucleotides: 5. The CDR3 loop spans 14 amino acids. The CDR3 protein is CASSLTGGPQPQHF. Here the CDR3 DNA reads TGTGCCAGCAGCCTGACAGGGGGGCCTCAGCCCCAGCATTTT.

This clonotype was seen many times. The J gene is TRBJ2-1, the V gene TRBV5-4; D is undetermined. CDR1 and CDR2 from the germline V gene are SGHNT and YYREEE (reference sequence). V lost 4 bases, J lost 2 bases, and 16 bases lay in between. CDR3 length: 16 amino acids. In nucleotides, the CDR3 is TGTGCCAGCAGCCGGGCTCCCCAACCCACCTACAATGAGCAGTTCTTC. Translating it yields CASSRAPQPTYNEQFF.